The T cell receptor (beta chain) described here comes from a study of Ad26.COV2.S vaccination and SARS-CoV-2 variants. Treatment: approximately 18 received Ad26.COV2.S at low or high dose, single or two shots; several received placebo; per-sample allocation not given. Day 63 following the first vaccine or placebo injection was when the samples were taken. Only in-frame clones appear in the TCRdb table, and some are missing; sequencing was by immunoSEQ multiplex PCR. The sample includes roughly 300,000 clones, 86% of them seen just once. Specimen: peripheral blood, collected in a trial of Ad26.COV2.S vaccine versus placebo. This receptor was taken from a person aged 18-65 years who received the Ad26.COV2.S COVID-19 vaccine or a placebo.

CDR3 nucleotide sequence: TGTGCCAGCAGTTCCCAGGGGGAGGGCTACACCTTC. It translates to CASSSQGEGYTF. The chain recombines TRBV28 with TRBJ1-2; the match to TRBD1 covers 7 bases. Trimming removed 4 bases from V and 8 bases from J; junction bases left unmatched: 4. This CDR3 region has 12 residues. In germline, CDR1 is MDHEN, CDR2 SYDVKM.